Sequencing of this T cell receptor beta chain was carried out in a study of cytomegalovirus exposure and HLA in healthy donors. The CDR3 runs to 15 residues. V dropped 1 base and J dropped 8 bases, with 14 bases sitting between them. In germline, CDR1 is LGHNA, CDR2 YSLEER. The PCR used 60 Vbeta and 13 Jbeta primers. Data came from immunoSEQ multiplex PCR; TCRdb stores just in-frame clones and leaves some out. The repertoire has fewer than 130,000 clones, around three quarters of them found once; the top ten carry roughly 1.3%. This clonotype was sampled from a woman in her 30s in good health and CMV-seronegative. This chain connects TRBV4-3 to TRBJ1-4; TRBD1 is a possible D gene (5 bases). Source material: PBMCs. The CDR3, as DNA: TGCGCCAGCAGCCAAGGGGGGGTGTTATACGAAAAACTGTTTTTT. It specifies CASSQGGVLYEKLFF.